This T cell receptor beta chain comes out of a study of blood T cell repertoires in COVID-19. The overall study: COVID-19 samples collected from the United States, Italy and Spain covered acute and convalescent phases. From T cells, B-cell-depleted T cells, or PBMCs came the material, which was cDNA or gDNA.

Trimming took off 6 bases at V and 7 bases at J, with 19 bases between the two ends. The length of the CDR3 is 15 residues. Germline values: CDR1 GTSNPN, CDR2 SVGIG (reference sequence). How the authors handled the data: Reference gene primer amplification gave estimated nucleated cell counts. Method: immunoSEQ multiplex PCR; TCRdb's copy keeps in-frame clones and lacks some. The V and J calls and clone size are taken from that table; D and trimming were inferred from the DNA. The profile shows roughly 350,000 clones, approximately 81% of them singletons. The sequence derives from a woman aged 18-29 years with acute or convalescent COVID-19. The specimen sequenced was peripheral blood. This sequence joins TRBV30 and TRBJ1-6; D not certain. The CDR3 loop is CACVPPVVRNSPLHF. The CDR3 region has the DNA TGTGCCTGCGTACCTCCTGTGGTACGGAATTCACCCCTCCACTTT.